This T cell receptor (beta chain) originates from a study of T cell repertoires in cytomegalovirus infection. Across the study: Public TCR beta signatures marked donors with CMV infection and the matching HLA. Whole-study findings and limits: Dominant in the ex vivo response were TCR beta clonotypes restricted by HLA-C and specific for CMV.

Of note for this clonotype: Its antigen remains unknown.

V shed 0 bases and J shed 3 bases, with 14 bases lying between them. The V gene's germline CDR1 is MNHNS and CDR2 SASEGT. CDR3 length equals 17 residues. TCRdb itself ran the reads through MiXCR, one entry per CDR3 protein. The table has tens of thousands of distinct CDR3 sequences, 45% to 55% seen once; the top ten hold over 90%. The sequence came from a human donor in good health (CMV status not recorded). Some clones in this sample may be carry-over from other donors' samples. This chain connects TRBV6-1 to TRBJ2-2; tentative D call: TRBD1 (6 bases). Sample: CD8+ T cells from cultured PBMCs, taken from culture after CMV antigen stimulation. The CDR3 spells CASSEARLGHYTGELFF. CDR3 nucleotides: TGTGCCAGCAGTGAAGCGCGATTGGGACATTACACCGGGGAGCTGTTTTTT.